Each of the 9 T cell receptor beta chains below was sequenced from the same sample in a study of beta chain features in type 1 diabetes. cDNA synthesis used the whole RNA isolate, giving expressed TCRB sequences. This table comes from immunoSEQ multiplex PCR, and its TCRdb copy is limited to in-frame clones, with some not included. The data show around 130,000 clones, around 8.8% seen once. These receptors lack a known antigen. Findings and caveats of the study: TCRB CDR3s from Type 1 diabetes patients were moderately but significantly shorter in all four CD4+ subsets.

The sample was central memory CD4+ T cells from blood. The receptors derive from a man aged 30 to 45 with type 1 diabetes.

The chain carries TRBV7-2 and TRBJ2-5; possibly TRBD2 for D (5 bases). Germline loops: CDR1 SGHTA, CDR2 FQGNSA. Trimming took off 0 bases at V and 3 bases at J, with 14 bases between the two ends. This CDR3 comprises 16 residues. CDR3 residues: CASSLAPRAAEETQYF. For the CDR3, the DNA is TGTGCCAGCAGCTTAGCCCCGAGGGCGGCAGAAGAGACCCAGTACTTC.

The genes are TRBV6-6 and TRBJ2-5; perhaps TRBD1 as D (6 bases). Per germline, CDR1 MNHNY and CDR2 SVGAGI (reference sequence). CDR3 length: 15 residues. Trimming took off 5 bases at V and 2 bases at J, with 15 bases between the two ends. CDR3: CASSPQGSGQETQYF. The CDR3 coding sequence is TGTGCCAGCAGTCCCCAGGGGTCGGGGCAAGAGACCCAGTACTTC.

The J gene is TRBJ1-5, the V gene TRBV19; a possible D gene is TRBD1 (5 bases). The germline V gene encodes CDR1 LNHDA and CDR2 SQIVND (reference sequence). V was clipped by 3 bases and J by 2 bases, with 11 bases between them. The CDR3 covers 15 residues. CDR3 region: CASSISSGGNQPQHF. DNA for the CDR3: TGTGCCAGTAGTATCTCGTCGGGGGGCAATCAGCCCCAGCATTTT.

DNA of the CDR3: TGTGCCAGCACCCTGGGACCGGGGGGGAACGGGGAGCTGTTTTTT. It translates to CASTLGPGGNGELFF. The chain couples TRBV2 to TRBJ2-2; TRBD2 matches 8 bases. V shed 7 bases, J shed 7 bases, and the junction held 11 bases outside the gene matches. CDR1 is SNHLY, CDR2 FYNNEI, per germline. This CDR3 comprises 15 residues.

This clone was seen only a few times. The rearrangement links TRBV7-9 to TRBJ1-1; possible D gene TRBD1, 5 bases. The germline gives CDR1 SEHNR, CDR2 FQNEAQ (reference sequence). The CDR3 has 15 amino acids. V was clipped by 4 bases and J by 3 bases, with 15 bases between them. The CDR3 DNA is TGTGCCAGCAGCTCCGCGTCTAGGGGATACACTGAAGCTTTCTTT. This gives the protein CASSSASRGYTEAFF.

The sample holds a few counts of this clone. The CDR3 nucleotides read TGTGCCATCAGTGGGGGGACAGGGGCCTACGAGCAGTACTTC. This gives the protein CAISGGTGAYEQYF. The chain joins TRBV10-3 to TRBJ2-7; TRBD1 matches at 10 bases. Germline CDR1 reads ENHRY; CDR2 reads SYGVKD. The ends lost 4 bases at V and 2 bases at J; junction bases unmatched: 2. The CDR3 loop spans 14 amino acids.

This sequence joins TRBV7-9 and TRBJ2-1; TRBD2 matches at 12 bases. CDR1 and CDR2 (germline): SEHNR, FQNEAQ (reference sequence). The length of the CDR3 is 15 residues. The J segment lost 4 bases and the V segment lost 3 bases, leaving 1 base of the junction unmatched. CDR3 nucleotide sequence: TGTGCCAGCAGCTTGACTAGCGGGGGTTACAATGAGCAGTTCTTC. Protein sequence: CASSLTSGGYNEQFF.

This clone was picked up a small number of times. The V gene is TRBV19, the J gene TRBJ2-1; TRBD2 is a possible D gene (5 bases). V lost 1 base to trimming and J lost 8 bases, with 21 bases between them. CDR1 and CDR2 (germline): LNHDA, SQIVND (reference sequence). The CDR3 sequence is 17 residues long. The CDR3 DNA sequence: TGTGCCAGTAGTATAGCCCCGGGAACCCCACTTAGGTATGAGCAGTTCTTC. Protein sequence: CASSIAPGTPLRYEQFF.

This clone was counted many times. The chain employs TRBV6-8 and TRBJ2-3; 7 bases agree with TRBD2. CDR3 length: 12 amino acids. The germline V gene has CDR1 MNHGY and CDR2 SAAAGT. V lost 5 bases, J lost 14 bases, and 10 bases stayed unmatched. The CDR3 is CASSPTSARWYF. As DNA, the CDR3 is TGTGCCAGCAGTCCCACTAGCGCCCGTTGGTATTTT.